Listed below are T cell receptor beta chains from one sample, sequenced in a study of a mutant IDH1 vaccine in newly diagnosed glioma. No antigen has been identified for these receptors. Profiling relied on immunoSEQ multiplex PCR, and the TCRdb table lists in-frame clones only, not all of them. This table holds more than 30,000 clones, about 93% found once. Sequencing used PBMCs, obtained from a glioma patient whose treatment included an IDH1 peptide vaccine. Receptors were obtained from a middle-aged woman with glioma. CDR3s include the opening cysteine and the closing phenylalanine or tryptophan. A D gene is named only where the DNA matches it firmly. Clone size is shown for a subset of rows, as once, few, many or a class of expanded clone.

v_call: TRBV19
j_call: TRBJ1-2
clone_size: -
d_call: TRBD1
cdr3_aa: CASKFLSTGATYGYTF
cdr3_nt: TGTGCCAGTAAGTTTTTATCGACAGGGGCCACCTATGGCTACACCTTC

v_call: TRBV28
j_call: TRBJ1-1
clone_size: once
d_call: -
cdr3_aa: CASSLWGGTEAFF
cdr3_nt: TGTGCCAGCAGTTTGTGGGGAGGGACTGAAGCTTTCTTT

v_call: TRBV6-5
j_call: TRBJ2-2
clone_size: -
d_call: TRBD1
cdr3_aa: CASSRQGINTGELFF
cdr3_nt: TGTGCCAGCAGCCGACAGGGGATTAACACCGGGGAGCTGTTTTTT

v_call: TRBV6-1
j_call: TRBJ1-2
clone_size: once
d_call: -
cdr3_aa: CASSADRDYGYTF
cdr3_nt: TGTGCCAGCAGCGCAGACAGAGACTATGGCTACACCTTC

v_call: TRBV4-1
j_call: TRBJ1-5
clone_size: -
d_call: -
cdr3_aa: CASSARWATDDNQPQHF
cdr3_nt: TGCGCCAGCAGCGCCAGGTGGGCCACAGACGACAATCAGCCCCAGCATTTT

v_call: TRBV6-5
j_call: TRBJ1-1
clone_size: -
d_call: TRBD1
cdr3_aa: CASSYRQGYPAFF
cdr3_nt: TGTGCCAGCAGTTACAGACAGGGATACCCAGCTTTCTTT

v_call: TRBV9
j_call: TRBJ2-3
clone_size: -
d_call: -
cdr3_aa: CASSVEPRYTDTQYF
cdr3_nt: TGTGCCAGCAGCGTAGAGCCTAGATACACAGATACGCAGTATTTT

v_call: TRBV7-9
j_call: TRBJ2-7
clone_size: -
d_call: -
cdr3_aa: CASSLDVGANEQYF
cdr3_nt: TGTGCCAGCAGCTTAGATGTCGGGGCCAACGAGCAGTACTTC

v_call: TRBV7-8
j_call: TRBJ1-1
clone_size: -
d_call: -
cdr3_aa: CASSLFGGPGTEAFF
cdr3_nt: TGTGCCAGCAGCTTATTCGGGGGGCCGGGGACTGAAGCTTTCTTT

v_call: TRBV5-1
j_call: TRBJ2-1
clone_size: -
d_call: TRBD2
cdr3_aa: CASSLEASGSRSYNEQFF
cdr3_nt: TGCGCCAGCAGCTTGGAGGCTAGCGGGAGTAGGTCCTACAATGAGCAGTTCTTC

v_call: TRBV4-3
j_call: TRBJ1-5
clone_size: -
d_call: TRBD1
cdr3_aa: CASSQVGGGNQPQHF
cdr3_nt: TGCGCCAGCAGCCAAGTAGGGGGCGGAAATCAGCCCCAGCATTTT

v_call: TRBV4-2
j_call: TRBJ1-1
clone_size: -
d_call: -
cdr3_aa: CASSRSEANTEAFF
cdr3_nt: TGTGCCAGCAGCCGCAGCGAGGCGAACACTGAAGCTTTCTTT

v_call: TRBV14
j_call: TRBJ1-1
clone_size: -
d_call: -
cdr3_aa: CASSPIRGAEAFF
cdr3_nt: TGTGCCAGCAGCCCAATTAGGGGTGCTGAAGCTTTCTTT

v_call: TRBV2
j_call: TRBJ1-2
clone_size: -
d_call: -
cdr3_aa: CASTTRGATHYGYTF
cdr3_nt: TGTGCCAGCACCACTAGGGGGGCTACCCACTATGGCTACACCTTC

v_call: TRBV14
j_call: TRBJ2-5
clone_size: -
d_call: -
cdr3_aa: CASSQDAVAETQYF
cdr3_nt: TGTGCCAGCAGCCAAGATGCAGTAGCAGAGACCCAGTACTTC

v_call: TRBV18
j_call: TRBJ1-1
clone_size: -
d_call: -
cdr3_aa: CASSQERGEEAFF
cdr3_nt: TGTGCCAGCTCACAGGAGCGGGGGGAGGAAGCTTTCTTT

v_call: TRBV10-3
j_call: TRBJ1-1
clone_size: -
d_call: -
cdr3_aa: CAIRPPGGGTEAFF
cdr3_nt: TGTGCCATCAGACCCCCTGGGGGGGGCACTGAAGCTTTCTTT

v_call: TRBV10-3
j_call: TRBJ1-4
clone_size: -
d_call: -
cdr3_aa: CAISERGGEKLFF
cdr3_nt: TGTGCCATCAGTGAGAGGGGGGGTGAAAAACTGTTTTTT

v_call: TRBV29-1
j_call: TRBJ2-7
clone_size: -
d_call: -
cdr3_aa: CSVVGYEQYF
cdr3_nt: TGCAGCGTTGTCGGCTACGAGCAGTACTTC

v_call: TRBV13
j_call: TRBJ1-2
clone_size: -
d_call: -
cdr3_aa: CASSLVASNYGYTF
cdr3_nt: TGTGCCAGCAGCTTAGTAGCAAGCAACTATGGCTACACCTTC

v_call: TRBV6-5
j_call: TRBJ2-1
clone_size: once
d_call: -
cdr3_aa: CASRGTGRYNEQFF
cdr3_nt: TGTGCCAGCAGGGGGACTGGACGCTACAATGAGCAGTTCTTC

v_call: TRBV10-2
j_call: TRBJ1-4
clone_size: -
d_call: TRBD1
cdr3_aa: CASSENPGGNEKLFF
cdr3_nt: TGCGCCAGCAGTGAAAATCCAGGGGGCAATGAAAAACTGTTTTTT

v_call: TRBV5-1
j_call: TRBJ2-3
clone_size: -
d_call: -
cdr3_aa: CASSRRGTDTQYF
cdr3_nt: TGCGCCAGCAGCCGAAGGGGTACAGATACGCAGTATTTT

v_call: TRBV30
j_call: TRBJ2-3
clone_size: -
d_call: -
cdr3_aa: CAWSRGAPTDTQYF
cdr3_nt: TGTGCCTGGAGTAGGGGGGCTCCCACAGATACGCAGTATTTT

v_call: TRBV27
j_call: TRBJ1-2
clone_size: few
d_call: TRBD1
cdr3_aa: CASSLNRGFIGYTF
cdr3_nt: TGTGCCAGCAGTTTGAACAGGGGCTTTATTGGCTACACCTTC

v_call: TRBV7-2
j_call: TRBJ1-5
clone_size: few
d_call: TRBD1
cdr3_aa: CASSRDRGLNQPQHF
cdr3_nt: TGTGCCAGCAGCCGAGACAGGGGTCTAAATCAGCCCCAGCATTTT

v_call: TRBV10-3
j_call: TRBJ2-5
clone_size: -
d_call: TRBD1
cdr3_aa: CAISGGQGAIGETQYF
cdr3_nt: TGTGCCATCAGTGGGGGACAGGGGGCGATTGGAGAGACCCAGTACTTC

v_call: TRBV6-5
j_call: TRBJ1-5
clone_size: -
d_call: -
cdr3_aa: CASSTEGEGNQPQHF
cdr3_nt: TGTGCCAGCAGTACCGAAGGGGAGGGCAATCAGCCCCAGCATTTT

v_call: TRBV6-1
j_call: TRBJ1-2
clone_size: -
d_call: TRBD1
cdr3_aa: CASSFGQGRQDGYTF
cdr3_nt: TGTGCCAGCAGTTTCGGACAGGGCCGCCAGGATGGCTACACCTTC

v_call: TRBV6-1
j_call: TRBJ1-1
clone_size: -
d_call: -
cdr3_aa: CASSEQGNTEAFF
cdr3_nt: TGTGCCAGCAGTGAGCAGGGGAACACTGAAGCTTTCTTT

v_call: TRBV6-5
j_call: TRBJ2-3
clone_size: -
d_call: -
cdr3_aa: CASSYGGGTTDTQYF
cdr3_nt: TGTGCCAGCAGTTACGGGGGAGGCACCACAGATACGCAGTATTTT

v_call: TRBV27
j_call: TRBJ1-1
clone_size: -
d_call: -
cdr3_aa: CASSPPLGAGNTEAFF
cdr3_nt: TGTGCCAGCAGTCCTCCTCTAGGGGCGGGGAACACTGAAGCTTTCTTT

v_call: TRBV5-6
j_call: TRBJ1-2
clone_size: -
d_call: -
cdr3_aa: CASTSLFGGYGYTF
cdr3_nt: TGTGCCAGCACCTCACTCTTCGGGGGTTATGGCTACACCTTC

v_call: TRBV4-3
j_call: TRBJ1-2
clone_size: once
d_call: -
cdr3_aa: CASSQGGSWRYTF
cdr3_nt: TGCGCCAGCAGCCAAGGGGGATCCTGGCGCTACACCTTC

v_call: TRBV5-1
j_call: TRBJ2-1
clone_size: once
d_call: TRBD2
cdr3_aa: CASSPLAGDVGDEQFF
cdr3_nt: TGCGCCAGCAGCCCACTAGCGGGAGACGTTGGTGATGAGCAGTTCTTC

v_call: TRBV6-5
j_call: TRBJ1-5
clone_size: -
d_call: -
cdr3_aa: CASRPRPSGNQPQHF
cdr3_nt: TGTGCCAGCAGACCACGGCCCTCAGGGAATCAGCCCCAGCATTTT

v_call: TRBV7-6
j_call: TRBJ2-7
clone_size: -
d_call: TRBD1
cdr3_aa: CASSSVPTGGLESYEQYF
cdr3_nt: TGTGCCAGCAGCTCAGTTCCCACAGGGGGCCTAGAGTCCTACGAGCAGTACTTC

v_call: TRBV7-2
j_call: TRBJ2-2
clone_size: once
d_call: TRBD2
cdr3_aa: CASSLAERGTTGELFF
cdr3_nt: TGTGCCAGCAGCTTAGCGGAGCGGGGGACCACCGGGGAGCTGTTTTTT

v_call: TRBV6-1
j_call: TRBJ2-5
clone_size: -
d_call: -
cdr3_aa: CASSEMGRQETQYF
cdr3_nt: TGTGCCAGCAGTGAAATGGGACGTCAAGAGACCCAGTACTTC

v_call: TRBV7-9
j_call: TRBJ1-1
clone_size: -
d_call: -
cdr3_aa: CASSLSPGTAAEAFF
cdr3_nt: TGTGCCAGCAGCTTATCGCCCGGGACCGCCGCTGAAGCTTTCTTT

v_call: TRBV9
j_call: TRBJ1-6
clone_size: -
d_call: TRBD1
cdr3_aa: CASSAPGQGNSPLHF
cdr3_nt: TGTGCCAGCAGCGCCCCCGGACAGGGTAACTCACCCCTCCACTTT

v_call: TRBV5-1
j_call: TRBJ2-7
clone_size: -
d_call: TRBD1
cdr3_aa: CASKQGSTYEQYF
cdr3_nt: TGCGCCAGCAAACAGGGGAGTACCTACGAGCAGTACTTC

v_call: TRBV5-4
j_call: TRBJ1-1
clone_size: -
d_call: -
cdr3_aa: CASSPGTPVDTEAFF
cdr3_nt: TGTGCCAGCAGCCCGGGGACACCCGTGGACACTGAAGCTTTCTTT

v_call: TRBV4-1
j_call: TRBJ2-5
clone_size: once
d_call: -
cdr3_aa: CASSPSAYQETQYF
cdr3_nt: TGCGCCAGCAGCCCATCCGCCTACCAAGAGACCCAGTACTTC

v_call: TRBV7-8
j_call: TRBJ2-7
clone_size: -
d_call: TRBD1
cdr3_aa: CASSPNTGGTYEQYF
cdr3_nt: TGTGCCAGCAGTCCTAATACAGGGGGAACCTACGAGCAGTACTTC

v_call: TRBV5-4
j_call: TRBJ2-1
clone_size: -
d_call: TRBD2
cdr3_aa: CASSLGLAGDGDEQFF
cdr3_nt: TGTGCCAGCAGCCTCGGACTAGCGGGAGACGGCGATGAGCAGTTCTTC

v_call: TRBV29-1
j_call: TRBJ1-2
clone_size: -
d_call: TRBD1
cdr3_aa: CSVDKDRGRGYTF
cdr3_nt: TGCAGCGTTGATAAGGACAGGGGGCGAGGCTACACCTTC

v_call: TRBV5-1
j_call: TRBJ1-1
clone_size: -
d_call: -
cdr3_aa: CASSRGVLEPLNTEAFF
cdr3_nt: TGCGCCAGCAGCAGGGGGGTTTTAGAGCCCTTGAACACTGAAGCTTTCTTT

v_call: TRBV2
j_call: TRBJ2-7
clone_size: -
d_call: -
cdr3_aa: CASSDIRYEQYF
cdr3_nt: TGTGCCAGCAGTGACATTCGATACGAGCAGTACTTC

v_call: TRBV4-1
j_call: TRBJ2-2
clone_size: -
d_call: -
cdr3_aa: CASSQLSGELFF
cdr3_nt: TGCGCCAGCAGCCAATTATCCGGGGAGCTGTTTTTT

v_call: TRBV6-1
j_call: TRBJ2-5
clone_size: -
d_call: -
cdr3_aa: CASSEARRYETQYF
cdr3_nt: TGTGCCAGCAGTGAAGCAAGGAGATACGAGACCCAGTACTTC

v_call: TRBV27
j_call: TRBJ1-4
clone_size: -
d_call: -
cdr3_aa: CASSLHGTRLGEKLFF
cdr3_nt: TGTGCCAGCAGTTTACACGGGACCCGTCTAGGTGAAAAACTGTTTTTT

v_call: TRBV30
j_call: TRBJ2-7
clone_size: -
d_call: -
cdr3_aa: CAWSVRGALYEQYF
cdr3_nt: TGTGCCTGGAGTGTACGGGGGGCGCTCTACGAGCAGTACTTC

v_call: TRBV20-1
j_call: TRBJ2-5
clone_size: -
d_call: -
cdr3_aa: CSGTAQETQYF
cdr3_nt: TGCAGTGGGACAGCCCAAGAGACCCAGTACTTC